These T cell receptor beta chains were read from a single sample in a study of CD8 T cells in ankylosing spondylitis. A single record per CDR3 protein comes from TCRdb applying MiXCR to the 5' RACE reads. There are 290,000 or so distinct CDR3 sequences in the sample; around 21% occur only once, and 3.5% to 4.5% lies in the top ten. Material: blood, either unsorted or a sorted T cell fraction (not recorded which). The receptors here all came from a female donor with ankylosing spondylitis or in good health (not recorded which). Each CDR3 is given with its conserved first and last residue. The order of the fields is V gene, J gene, D gene, CDR3 length, clone size, CDR3 DNA, CDR3 protein. D genes are given only for firm matches. Not every row has a clone size; where given, it reads once, few, many or a size class.

>TRBV4-3|TRBJ2-1|.|17|few
TGCGCCAGCAGCCGGTCCTGGCAAGGAGGGACGTACAATGAGCAGTTCTTC
CASSRSWQGGTYNEQFF
>TRBV10-3|TRBJ1-4|.|13|.
TGTGCGTCATCAGGGGAAGGGGGAGAAAAACTGTTTTTT
CASSGEGGEKLFF
>TRBV30|TRBJ2-1|.|16|.
TGTGCCTGGAGTAGCCCACTAAGCGGAACCTACAATGAGCAGTTCTTC
CAWSSPLSGTYNEQFF
>TRBV5-5|TRBJ2-7|.|15|.
TGTGCCAGCAGCATACGAACCCGGGACCACTACGAGCAGTACTTC
CASSIRTRDHYEQYF
>TRBV7-2|TRBJ1-1|TRBD1|15|few
TGTGCCAGCAGCTTCCACGACAGGGCCGCCACTGAAGCTTTCTTT
CASSFHDRAATEAFF
>TRBV7-9|TRBJ1-2|TRBD1|14|.
TGTGCCAGCAGCTTTAGGGACAGGTCGAGCGGCTACACCTTC
CASSFRDRSSGYTF
>TRBV7-7|TRBJ1-1|.|13|once
TGTGCCAGCAGCCGATCAGAGAACACTGAAGCTTTCTTT
CASSRSENTEAFF
>TRBV5-6|TRBJ2-1|TRBD2|16|.
TGTGCCAGCAGCTCCCGACTAGCGGGCTTTCACAATGAGCAGTTCTTC
CASSSRLAGFHNEQFF
>TRBV25-1|TRBJ1-5|.|13|.
TGTGCCAGCAGTGAGGGGAGGTCCCTGCCCCAGCATTTT
CASSEGRSLPQHF
>TRBV20-1|TRBJ1-4|.|13|.
TGCAGTGCTACCTTGGGGACGGCCGAAAAACTGTTTTTT
CSATLGTAEKLFF
>TRBV20-1|TRBJ2-7|TRBD2|12|.
TGCAGTGCTAGGGGGAGGGGATACGAGCAGTACTTC
CSARGRGYEQYF
>TRBV6-5|TRBJ1-6|.|13|few
TGTGCCAGCTCGGATCGGCCCAATTCACCCCTCCACTTT
CASSDRPNSPLHF
>TRBV7-6|TRBJ2-1|.|15|.
TGTGCCAGCAGCTTAGCCGCCGGGATTGTCAATGAGCAGTTCTTC
CASSLAAGIVNEQFF
>TRBV6-2/TRBV6-3|TRBJ2-1|TRBD2|12|few
TGTGCCAGCAGACTCGGGGGGAATGAGCAGTTCTTC
CASRLGGNEQFF
>TRBV6-2/TRBV6-3|TRBJ2-2|.|15|few
TGTGCCAGCTCCCTGAACAGGGAGGGCACCGGGGAGCTGTTTTTT
CASSLNREGTGELFF
>TRBV10-1|TRBJ2-1|TRBD2|13|.
TGCGCCAGCGCCAAGACTAGCGACAATGAGCAGTTCTTC
CASAKTSDNEQFF
>TRBV20-1|TRBJ2-3|TRBD2|12|.
TGCAGCCCCCGGGGGGGAGGAGATACGCAGTATTTT
CSPRGGGDTQYF
>TRBV27|TRBJ2-2|.|14|.
TGTGCCAGCAGCCCCGTATTTGGTTCCGGGGAGCTGTTTTTT
CASSPVFGSGELFF
>TRBV12-3/TRBV12-4|TRBJ2-1|.|14|many
TGTGCCAGCTCTTGGGAGATTTCGGACAATGAGCAGTTCTTC
CASSWEISDNEQFF
>TRBV5-1|TRBJ1-2|.|13|few
TGCGCCAGCAGCTTGGGGCCCACGGGAGGCTACACCTTC
CASSLGPTGGYTF
>TRBV6-1|TRBJ2-3|.|16|few
TGTGCCAGCAGTGTCCAGGGGCGAGGGGCAGAAGATACGCAGTATTTT
CASSVQGRGAEDTQYF
>TRBV5-1|TRBJ2-7|TRBD2|16|few
TGCGCCAGCAGCACTCTGCCAGCGGGAGCCTCCGGGGAGCAGTACTTC
CASSTLPAGASGEQYF
>TRBV12-3/TRBV12-4|TRBJ2-5|.|13|.
TGTGCCAGCAGCCGGGCCCTGAGGGAGACCCAGTACTTC
CASSRALRETQYF
>TRBV11-3|TRBJ2-1|TRBD2|15|few
TGTGCCAGCAGCTTAAGGGGGGGGACTAGCGATGAGCAGTTCTTC
CASSLRGGTSDEQFF
>TRBV21-1|TRBJ1-5|.|16|.
TGTGCCAGCCGTCCCCGAAGGAAGGGTCTGAGGCAGCCCCAGCATTTT
CASRPRRKGLRQPQHF
>TRBV7-2|TRBJ2-5|.|16|many
TGTGCCAGCAGCTTGTCAGTGCCCTCCATTCAAGAGACCCAGTACTTC
CASSLSVPSIQETQYF
>TRBV20-1|TRBJ2-1|TRBD2|15|few
TGCAGTGCTAGGGGACTAGCGGACTCCTACAATGAGCAGTTCTTC
CSARGLADSYNEQFF
>TRBV20-1|TRBJ2-1|.|17|.
TGCAGTGCTGAAGGTTATGCAGGCTATAGCTCCTACAATGAGCAGTTCTTC
CSAEGYAGYSSYNEQFF
>TRBV11-2|TRBJ2-1|TRBD2|15|many
TGTGCCAGCAGCTTAAGACTAGCGGGAGTATTGGAGCAGTTCTTC
CASSLRLAGVLEQFF
>TRBV12-3/TRBV12-4|TRBJ1-5|.|16|few
TGTGCCAGCCAGGGAGACTCTCCCTCCAACGATCAGCCCCAGCATTTT
CASQGDSPSNDQPQHF
>TRBV20-1|TRBJ2-7|.|13|many
TGCAGTGCTAGTTCCGGGAGTTCCTACGAGCAGTACTTC
CSASSGSSYEQYF
>TRBV20-1|TRBJ2-3|TRBD2|16|.
TGCAGTGCTTCTAGTCCTAGCGGTTATAGCACAGATACGCAGTATTTT
CSASSPSGYSTDTQYF
>TRBV20-1|TRBJ2-1|TRBD2|14|few
TGCAGTGCCCCGCTAGCGGGAGAGAGAAGGGAGCAGTTCTTC
CSAPLAGERREQFF
>TRBV3-1|TRBJ1-2|.|13|many
TGTGCCAGCAGCCCCGTCCCGTTCTATGGCTACACCTTC
CASSPVPFYGYTF
>TRBV20-1|TRBJ2-5|TRBD2|15|few
TGCAGTGCTTCCCGAGGAGTGGGAGGGGAAGAGACCCAGTACTTC
CSASRGVGGEETQYF
>TRBV10-3|TRBJ1-2|.|14|.
TGTGCCATCAGGGAAGGGAAAGCTGACTATGGCTACACCTTC
CAIREGKADYGYTF
>TRBV6-8|TRBJ2-7|.|16|few
TGTGCCAGCAGTTTGAGGGAGTCAGGGTCTGTCTACGAGCAGTACTTC
CASSLRESGSVYEQYF
>TRBV20-1|TRBJ2-7|TRBD2|13|.
TGCAGTGCGACCTGGGGGGAGGGGTACGAGCAGTACTTC
CSATWGEGYEQYF
>TRBV20-1|TRBJ2-3|.|14|.
TGCAGTGCTAGCGGGAGTGGGGTCACAGATACGCAGTATTTT
CSASGSGVTDTQYF
>TRBV25-1|TRBJ1-2|.|13|few
TGTGCCAGCAATAGCGAGGCAGGGAGGGGCTACACCTTC
CASNSEAGRGYTF
>TRBV3-1|TRBJ2-7|TRBD2|15|.
TGTGCCAGCAGCCAAGGTCCAGCGGGAGTGGTCGAGCAGTACTTC
CASSQGPAGVVEQYF
>TRBV20-1|TRBJ2-3|TRBD2|12|.
TGCAGTTCAAGCGGGAACGCAGATACGCAGTATTTT
CSSSGNADTQYF
>TRBV7-8|TRBJ2-5|.|13|.
TGTGCCAGCAGCCCCTTGGTCGAAGAGACCCAGTACTTC
CASSPLVEETQYF
>TRBV20-1|TRBJ2-5|.|15|many
TGCAGTGCTACACGGACTACAAACGTCGTAGAGACCCAGTACTTC
CSATRTTNVVETQYF
>TRBV30|TRBJ1-1|.|13|.
TGTGCCTGGAGTGTCCAACTGAACACTGAAGCTTTCTTT
CAWSVQLNTEAFF
>TRBV12-3/TRBV12-4|TRBJ1-1|.|13|many
TGTGCCAGCAGTTTGGACTTCAGCACTGAAGCTTTCTTT
CASSLDFSTEAFF
>TRBV5-1|TRBJ1-2|TRBD1|13|.
TGCGCCAGCAGCCCTCGGGACAGAGATGGCTACACCTTC
CASSPRDRDGYTF
>TRBV6-2/TRBV6-3|TRBJ1-2|.|15|few
TGTGCCAGCAGTTACCAGGATCTCGGGTTCTATGGCTACACCTTC
CASSYQDLGFYGYTF
>TRBV6-5|TRBJ2-7|TRBD2|15|few
TGTGCCAGCAGTTTGGGGCGGGGGAATGGCTACGAGCAGTACTTC
CASSLGRGNGYEQYF
>TRBV7-3|TRBJ2-3|TRBD2|15|few
TGTGCCAGCAGCTTGGCTAGCGGGAGCACAGATACGCAGTATTTT
CASSLASGSTDTQYF
>TRBV6-2/TRBV6-3|TRBJ2-1|.|15|few
TGTGCCAGCAGTTACCCCCGGAGGTTAAACGATGAGCAGTTCTTC
CASSYPRRLNDEQFF
>TRBV6-6|TRBJ1-2|.|13|few
TGTGCCAGCAGGCCCGGGCAGTTCTATGGCTACACCTTC
CASRPGQFYGYTF
>TRBV24-1|TRBJ2-3|.|15|few
TGTGCCACCTCCCAGGGGGGATTGAGGACAGATACGCAGTATTTT
CATSQGGLRTDTQYF
>TRBV10-1|TRBJ2-5|.|14|.
TGCGCCATTAACCGACTCCGTCTACAAGAGACCCAGTACTTC
CAINRLRLQETQYF
>TRBV5-5|TRBJ1-5|.|13|few
TGTGCCAGCAGCTTGAGGCCCCCTCAGCCCCAGCATTTT
CASSLRPPQPQHF
>TRBV7-8|TRBJ2-3|.|13|.
TGTGCCAGCAGCTTAGACAGATCAAATACGCAGTATTTT
CASSLDRSNTQYF
>TRBV12-3/TRBV12-4|TRBJ2-1|.|16|.
TGTGCCAGCAGCACCCGGGTGGCACCCGGAACGAATGAGCAGTTCTTC
CASSTRVAPGTNEQFF
>TRBV6-6|TRBJ1-3|.|13|many
TGTGCCAGCAGTTATGGCAGTGGAAACACCATATATTTT
CASSYGSGNTIYF